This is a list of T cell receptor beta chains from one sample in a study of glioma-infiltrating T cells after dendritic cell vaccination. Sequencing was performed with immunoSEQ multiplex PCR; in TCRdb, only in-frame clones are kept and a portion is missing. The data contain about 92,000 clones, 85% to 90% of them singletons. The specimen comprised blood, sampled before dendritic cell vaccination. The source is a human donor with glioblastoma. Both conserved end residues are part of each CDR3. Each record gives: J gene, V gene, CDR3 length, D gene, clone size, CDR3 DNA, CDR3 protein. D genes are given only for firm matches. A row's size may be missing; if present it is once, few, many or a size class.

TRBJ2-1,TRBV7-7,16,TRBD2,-,TGTGCCAGCAGCTTAGGAAGCGGGAGTCGCTACAATGAGCAGTTCTTC,CASSLGSGSRYNEQFF
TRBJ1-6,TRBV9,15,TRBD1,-,TGTGCCAGCAGCACAAGACAGGGGGAAAATTCACCCCTCCACTTT,CASSTRQGENSPLHF
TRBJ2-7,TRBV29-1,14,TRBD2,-,TGCAGCGTCGGTAGCGGGGCCGGGGCCTACGAGCAGTACTTC,CSVGSGAGAYEQYF
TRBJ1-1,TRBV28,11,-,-,TGTGCCACCTCAGGACATCTTGAAGCTTTCTTT,CATSGHLEAFF
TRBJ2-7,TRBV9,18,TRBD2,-,TGTGCCAGCAGCGTAGCCCCCACAGCGGGAGGAGGTGACTACGAGCAGTACTTC,CASSVAPTAGGGDYEQYF
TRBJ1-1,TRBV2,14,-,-,TGTGCCAGCAACTCTATCAGGGAAAGCACTGAAGCTTTCTTT,CASNSIRESTEAFF
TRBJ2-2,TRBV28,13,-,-,TGTGCCAGCAGAAGCAAAGGGGCCGGGGAGCTGTTTTTT,CASRSKGAGELFF
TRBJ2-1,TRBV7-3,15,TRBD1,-,TGTGCCAGCAGCTTCGGACAGGGGGGCCTGAGTGAGCAGTTCTTC,CASSFGQGGLSEQFF
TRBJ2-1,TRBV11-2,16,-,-,TGTGCCAGCAGCTTATTGTCGGGGGTGTCCTACAATGAGCAGTTCTTC,CASSLLSGVSYNEQFF
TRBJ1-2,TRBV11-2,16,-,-,TGTGCCAGCAGCTTAGTGGGGCCGGACGGATACTATGGCTACACCTTC,CASSLVGPDGYYGYTF
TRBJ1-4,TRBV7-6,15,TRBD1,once,TGTGCCAGCAGCTCTCAGGGGGCCCCTAATGAAAAACTGTTTTTT,CASSSQGAPNEKLFF
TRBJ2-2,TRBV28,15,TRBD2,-,TGTGCCAGTATTACTAGCGTAGCGAACACCGGGGAGCTGTTTTTT,CASITSVANTGELFF
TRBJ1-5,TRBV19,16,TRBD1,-,TGTGCCAGTAGTTCCACGGACAGGGGAGGCAATCAGCCCCAGCATTTT,CASSSTDRGGNQPQHF
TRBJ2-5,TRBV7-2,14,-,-,TGTGCCAGCAGCCCCCAGTTCACGCAAGAGACCCAGTACTTC,CASSPQFTQETQYF
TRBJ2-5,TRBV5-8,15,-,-,TGTGCCAGCAGCCTTAACGGGATGTACCAAGAGACCCAGTACTTC,CASSLNGMYQETQYF
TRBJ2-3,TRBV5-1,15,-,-,TGCGCCAGCAGCTTGGGAAACAGTCGCACAGATACGCAGTATTTT,CASSLGNSRTDTQYF
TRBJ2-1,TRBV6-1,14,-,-,TGTGCCAGCAGTGACGTAGCGCCCTACAATGAGCAGTTCTTC,CASSDVAPYNEQFF
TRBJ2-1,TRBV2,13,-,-,TGTGCCAGCAGCTACCTTGAAACCAATGAGCAGTTCTTC,CASSYLETNEQFF
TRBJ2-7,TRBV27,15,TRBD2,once,TGTGCCAGCAGTCTGGTAGGCGGGAGGCCCTACGAGCAGTACTTC,CASSLVGGRPYEQYF
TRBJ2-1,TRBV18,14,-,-,TGTGCCAGCTCACCAGCTTGGACTGACAATGAGCAGTTCTTC,CASSPAWTDNEQFF
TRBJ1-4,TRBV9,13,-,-,TGTGCCAGCAGCGTAGACAGGGAGGGGAAACTGTTTTTT,CASSVDREGKLFF
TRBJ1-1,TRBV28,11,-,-,TGTGCCAGCAAGGTCCGACTTGAAGCTTTCTTT,CASKVRLEAFF
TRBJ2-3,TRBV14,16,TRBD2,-,TGTGCCAGCAGCCGCGAAGGACTAGCGGGAGGGGATACGCAGTATTTT,CASSREGLAGGDTQYF
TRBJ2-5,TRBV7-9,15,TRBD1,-,TGTGTCAGCAGCTTTGGGGACAGGGACGGGGAGACCCAGTACTTC,CVSSFGDRDGETQYF
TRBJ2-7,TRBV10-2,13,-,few,TGCGCCAGCAGTTTACAGGGTGGCTACGAGCAGTACTTC,CASSLQGGYEQYF
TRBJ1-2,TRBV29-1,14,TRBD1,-,TGCAGCGTTGCAACATTGGGACAGGGCTATGGCTACACCTTC,CSVATLGQGYGYTF
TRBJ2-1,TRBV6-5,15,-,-,TGTGCCAGCAGTTACTCGTGGGAGGGGGGCAATGAGCAGTTCTTC,CASSYSWEGGNEQFF
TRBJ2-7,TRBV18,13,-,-,TGTGCCAGCTTCGCAGGAGGCGCCTACGAGCAGTACTTC,CASFAGGAYEQYF
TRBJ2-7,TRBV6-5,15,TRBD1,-,TGTGCCAGCAGTAATGGACAGGGTGCTCCCTACGAGCAGTACTTC,CASSNGQGAPYEQYF
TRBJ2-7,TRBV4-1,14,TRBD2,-,TGCGCCAGCAGCCAAGCGAGCGGGGCGGACGAGCAGTACTTC,CASSQASGADEQYF
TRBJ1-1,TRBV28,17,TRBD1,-,TGTGCCACGCGGCCTGGGACAGGGGGCCTTCAGGGAACTGAAGCTTTCTTT,CATRPGTGGLQGTEAFF
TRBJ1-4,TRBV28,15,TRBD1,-,TGTGCCAGCAGTCTACCGGGACAGGGGCATGAAAAACTGTTTTTT,CASSLPGQGHEKLFF
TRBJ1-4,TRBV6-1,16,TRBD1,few,TGTGCCAGCAGTGAACAGGGGGCTGTAGCTAATGAAAAACTGTTTTTT,CASSEQGAVANEKLFF
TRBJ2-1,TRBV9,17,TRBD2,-,TGTGCCAGCAGCGTAGCTGGGACTAGCGGGAGATACAATGAGCAGTTCTTC,CASSVAGTSGRYNEQFF
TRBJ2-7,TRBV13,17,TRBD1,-,TGTGCCAGCAGCTTAATGGGCGGGACAGGGGTTTCCTACGAGCAGTACTTC,CASSLMGGTGVSYEQYF
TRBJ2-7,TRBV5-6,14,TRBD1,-,TGTGCCAGCAGCACCGACAGGGGGCGATACGAGCAGTACTTC,CASSTDRGRYEQYF
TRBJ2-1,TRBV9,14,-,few,TGTGCCAGCAGCATCCGGGATTATGGCAATGAGCAGTTCTTC,CASSIRDYGNEQFF
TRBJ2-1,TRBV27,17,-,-,TGTGCCAGCAGTTTATCGGGTCTGGCAGGGGCCTACAATGAGCAGTTCTTC,CASSLSGLAGAYNEQFF
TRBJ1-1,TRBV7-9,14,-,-,TGTGCCAGCAGCTTAGCGCAAGCCAAGAGTGAAGCTTTCTTT,CASSLAQAKSEAFF
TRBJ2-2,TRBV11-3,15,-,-,TGTGCCAGCAGCTCCGGGACACCAAACACCGGGGAGCTGTTTTTT,CASSSGTPNTGELFF
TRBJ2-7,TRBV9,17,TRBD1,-,TGTGCCAGCAGCGTAGGGGGCGGGGGACAGGGAGTCTACGAGCAGTACTTC,CASSVGGGGQGVYEQYF
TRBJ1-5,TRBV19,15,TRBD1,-,TGTGCCAGTAAAAAGGACAGGGGTGGCAATCAGCCCCAGCATTTT,CASKKDRGGNQPQHF
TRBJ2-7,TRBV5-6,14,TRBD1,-,TGTGCCAGCAGCCACCGGGACAGGGTAGTTCAGGGAAGCTTC,CASSHRDRVVQGSF
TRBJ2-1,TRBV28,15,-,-,TGTGCCAGCAGCGATCGGGACACCATTAAAAATGAGCAGTTCTTC,CASSDRDTIKNEQFF
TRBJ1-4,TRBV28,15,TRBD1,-,TGTGCCAGCAGTAGCCGGGACAGCTCAAATGAAAAACTGTTTTTT,CASSSRDSSNEKLFF
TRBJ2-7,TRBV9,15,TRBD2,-,TGTGCCAGCAGCGTTGCAGCGGGAAGTGTCTACGAGCAGTACTTC,CASSVAAGSVYEQYF
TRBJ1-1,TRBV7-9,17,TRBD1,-,TGTGCCAGCAGCGTCCCCAATACCGGGACAGATTACACTGAAGCTTTCTTT,CASSVPNTGTDYTEAFF
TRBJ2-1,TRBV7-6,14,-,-,TGTGCCAGCAGCTTATCAGAATCCTACAATGAGCAGTTCTTC,CASSLSESYNEQFF
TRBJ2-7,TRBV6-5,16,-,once,TGTGCCAGCAGTTACTCGGGTCCCAGTCTGGCGGGGGAGCAGTACTTC,CASSYSGPSLAGEQYF
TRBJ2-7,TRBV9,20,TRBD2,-,TGTGCCAGCAGCGACCCTTCCCCCGGGACTAGCGGGAGGCTTTCCTACGAGCAGTACTTC,CASSDPSPGTSGRLSYEQYF
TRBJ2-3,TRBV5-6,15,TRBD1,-,TGTGCCAGCAGCTCGGACAGGGGGCCCAGGGGTACGCAGTATTTT,CASSSDRGPRGTQYF
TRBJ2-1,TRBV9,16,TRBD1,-,TGTGCCAGCAGCCCAGGGGGTTCAGGGCCCGGCGATGAGCAGTTCTTC,CASSPGGSGPGDEQFF
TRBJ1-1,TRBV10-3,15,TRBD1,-,TGTGCCATCAGTCAAACCGGGACAGCGAACACTGAAGCTTTCTTT,CAISQTGTANTEAFF
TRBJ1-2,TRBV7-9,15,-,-,TGTGCCAGCAGCCATTCAGGGGCAGCCTACTATGGCTACACCTTC,CASSHSGAAYYGYTF
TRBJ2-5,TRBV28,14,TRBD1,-,TGTGCCAGTCGGGAAGGGGGCTCGAAAGAGACCCAGTACTTC,CASREGGSKETQYF
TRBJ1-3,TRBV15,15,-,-,TGTGCCTCGGGGGAACCGACCCACTCTGGAAACACCATATATTTT,CASGEPTHSGNTIYF
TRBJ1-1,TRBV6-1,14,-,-,TGTGCCAGCAGTGTTGGGGGGTTGAACACTGAAGCTTTCTTT,CASSVGGLNTEAFF
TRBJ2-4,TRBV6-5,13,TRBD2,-,TGTGCCAGCAGTACCGGGGGGGGCTTCATTCAGTACTTC,CASSTGGGFIQYF
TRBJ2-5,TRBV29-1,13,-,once,TGCAGCATGCGGCGGGGAAAACAAGAGACCCAGTACTTC,CSMRRGKQETQYF
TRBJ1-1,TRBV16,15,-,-,TGTGCCAGCAGCCAATCGTCAGGGTGGAACACTGAAGCTTTCTTT,CASSQSSGWNTEAFF